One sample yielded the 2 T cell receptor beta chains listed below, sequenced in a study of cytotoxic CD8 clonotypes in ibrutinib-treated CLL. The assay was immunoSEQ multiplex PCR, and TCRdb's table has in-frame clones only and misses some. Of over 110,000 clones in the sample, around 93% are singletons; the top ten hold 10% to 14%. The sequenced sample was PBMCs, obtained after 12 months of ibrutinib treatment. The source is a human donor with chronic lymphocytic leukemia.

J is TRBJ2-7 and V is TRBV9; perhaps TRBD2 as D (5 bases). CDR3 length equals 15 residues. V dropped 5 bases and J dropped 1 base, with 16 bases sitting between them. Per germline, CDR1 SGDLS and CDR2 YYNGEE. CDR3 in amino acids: CASSADPRGSYEQYF. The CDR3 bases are TGTGCCAGCAGTGCCGACCCAAGAGGGTCCTACGAGCAGTACTTC.

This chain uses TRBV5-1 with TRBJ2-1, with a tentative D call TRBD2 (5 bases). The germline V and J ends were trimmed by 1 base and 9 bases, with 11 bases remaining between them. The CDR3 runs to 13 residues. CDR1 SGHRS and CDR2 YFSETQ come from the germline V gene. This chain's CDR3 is CASSLYEGVEQFF. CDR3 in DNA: TGCGCCAGCAGCTTGTATGAGGGAGTTGAGCAGTTCTTC. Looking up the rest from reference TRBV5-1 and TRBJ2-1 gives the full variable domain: KAGVTQTPRYLIKTRGQQVTLSCSPISGHRSVSWYQQTPGQGLQFLFEYFSETQRNKGNFPGRFSGRQFSNSRSEMNVSTLELGDSALYLCASSLYEGVEQFFGPGTRLTVL.